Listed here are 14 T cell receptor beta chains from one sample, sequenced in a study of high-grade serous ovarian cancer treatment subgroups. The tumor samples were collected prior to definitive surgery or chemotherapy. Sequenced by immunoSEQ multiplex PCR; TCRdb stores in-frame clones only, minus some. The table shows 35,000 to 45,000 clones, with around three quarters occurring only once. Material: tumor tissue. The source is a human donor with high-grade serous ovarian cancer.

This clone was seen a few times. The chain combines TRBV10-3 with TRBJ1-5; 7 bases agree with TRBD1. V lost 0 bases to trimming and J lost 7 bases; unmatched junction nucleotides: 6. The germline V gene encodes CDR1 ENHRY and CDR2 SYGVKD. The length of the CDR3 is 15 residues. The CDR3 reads CAISESGSQGQPQHF. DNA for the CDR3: TGTGCCATCAGTGAGTCGGGGTCACAGGGGCAGCCCCAGCATTTT.

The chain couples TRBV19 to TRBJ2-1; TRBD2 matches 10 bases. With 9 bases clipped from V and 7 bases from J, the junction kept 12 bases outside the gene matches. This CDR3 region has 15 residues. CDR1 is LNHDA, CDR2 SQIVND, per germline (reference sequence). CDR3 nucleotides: TGTGCCAGCAAGCCTCTAGCGGGAGACTATAATGAGCAGTTCTTC. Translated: CASKPLAGDYNEQFF. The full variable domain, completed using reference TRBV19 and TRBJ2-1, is DGGITQSPKYLFRKEGQNVTLSCEQNLNHDAMYWYRQDPGQGLRLIYYSQIVNDFQKGDIAEGYSVSREKKESFPLTVTSAQKNPTAFYLCASKPLAGDYNEQFFGPGTRLTVL.

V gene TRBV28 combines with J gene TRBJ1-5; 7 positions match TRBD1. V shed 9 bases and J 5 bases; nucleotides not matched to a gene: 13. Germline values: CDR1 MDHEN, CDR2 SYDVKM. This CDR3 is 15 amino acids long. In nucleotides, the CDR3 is TGTGCCAGTTCAGGACAGGCTTCATCCCATCAGCCCCAGCATTTT. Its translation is CASSGQASSHQPQHF.

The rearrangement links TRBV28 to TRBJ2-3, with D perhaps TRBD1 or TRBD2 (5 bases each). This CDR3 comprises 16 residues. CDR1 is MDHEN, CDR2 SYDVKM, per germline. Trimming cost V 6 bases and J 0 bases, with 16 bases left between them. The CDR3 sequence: CASSLGRTTSTDTQYF. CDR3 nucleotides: TGTGCCAGCAGCCTGGGACGGACGACTAGCACAGATACGCAGTATTTT.

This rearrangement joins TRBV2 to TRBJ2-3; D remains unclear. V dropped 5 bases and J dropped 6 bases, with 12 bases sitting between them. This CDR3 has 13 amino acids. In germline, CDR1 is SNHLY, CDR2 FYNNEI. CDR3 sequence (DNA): TGTGCCAGCAGTTTCTCCTTGGGGGATACGCAGTATTTT. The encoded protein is CASSFSLGDTQYF. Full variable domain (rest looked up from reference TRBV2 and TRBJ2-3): EPEVTQTPSHQVTQMGQEVILRCVPISNHLYFYWYRQILGQKVEFLVSFYNNEISEKSEIFDDQFSVERPDGSNFTLKIRSTKLEDSAMYFCASSFSLGDTQYFGPGTRLTVL.

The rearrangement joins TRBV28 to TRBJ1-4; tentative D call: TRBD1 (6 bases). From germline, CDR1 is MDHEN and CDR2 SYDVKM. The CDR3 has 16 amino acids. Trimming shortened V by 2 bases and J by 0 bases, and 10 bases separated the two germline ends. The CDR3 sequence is CASSLPRGATNEKLFF. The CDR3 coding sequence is TGTGCCAGCAGTTTACCCAGGGGAGCAACTAATGAAAAACTGTTTTTT.

CDR3 residues: CASSVTVYNEQFF. The CDR3 DNA reads as TGTGCCAGCTCAGTTACAGTGTACAATGAGCAGTTCTTC. V and J are TRBV18 and TRBJ2-1; D remains unclear. The germline V gene has CDR1 KGHSH and CDR2 LQKENI. This CDR3 spans 13 amino acids. V shed 5 bases and J shed 4 bases, with 9 bases lying between them.

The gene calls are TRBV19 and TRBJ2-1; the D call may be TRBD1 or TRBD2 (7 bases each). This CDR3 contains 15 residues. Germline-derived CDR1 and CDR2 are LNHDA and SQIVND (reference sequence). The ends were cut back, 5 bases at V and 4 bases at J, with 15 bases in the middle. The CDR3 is CASSLRGREYNEQFF. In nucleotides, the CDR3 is TGTGCCAGTAGTCTCAGGGGGAGGGAGTACAATGAGCAGTTCTTC.

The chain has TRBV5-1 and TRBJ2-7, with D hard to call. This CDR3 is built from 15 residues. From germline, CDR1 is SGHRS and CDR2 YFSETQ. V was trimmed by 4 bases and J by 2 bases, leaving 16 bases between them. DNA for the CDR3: TGCGCCAGCAGCCTTCTCTCCGGGCGCACCTACGAGCAGTACTTC. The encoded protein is CASSLLSGRTYEQYF.

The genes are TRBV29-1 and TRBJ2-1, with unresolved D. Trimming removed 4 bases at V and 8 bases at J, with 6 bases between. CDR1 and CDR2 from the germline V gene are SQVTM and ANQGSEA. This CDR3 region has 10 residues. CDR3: CSVVLHEQFF. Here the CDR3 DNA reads TGCAGCGTTGTTTTGCATGAGCAGTTCTTC.

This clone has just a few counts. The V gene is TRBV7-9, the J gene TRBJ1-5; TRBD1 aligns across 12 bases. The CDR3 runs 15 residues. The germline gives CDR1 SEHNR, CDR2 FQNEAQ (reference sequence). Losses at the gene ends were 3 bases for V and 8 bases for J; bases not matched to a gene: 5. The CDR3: CASSFGTGGAEPQHF. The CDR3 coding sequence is TGTGCCAGCAGCTTCGGGACAGGGGGCGCGGAGCCCCAGCATTTT.

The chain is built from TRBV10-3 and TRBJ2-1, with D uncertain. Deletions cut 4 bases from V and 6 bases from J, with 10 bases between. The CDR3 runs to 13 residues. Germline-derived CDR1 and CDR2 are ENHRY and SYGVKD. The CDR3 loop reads CAISADSLNEQFF. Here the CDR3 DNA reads TGTGCCATCAGTGCTGACTCCCTCAATGAGCAGTTCTTC.

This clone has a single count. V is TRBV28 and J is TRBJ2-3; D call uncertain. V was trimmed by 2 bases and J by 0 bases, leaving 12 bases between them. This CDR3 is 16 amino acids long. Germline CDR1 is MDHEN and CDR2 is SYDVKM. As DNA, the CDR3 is TGTGCCAGCAGTTTACCCCCGACGGGTAGCACAGATACGCAGTATTTT. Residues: CASSLPPTGSTDTQYF.

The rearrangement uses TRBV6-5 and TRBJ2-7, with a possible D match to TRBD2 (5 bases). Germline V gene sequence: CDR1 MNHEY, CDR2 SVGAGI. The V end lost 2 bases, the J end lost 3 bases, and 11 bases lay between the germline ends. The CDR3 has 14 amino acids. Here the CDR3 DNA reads TGTGCCAGCAGTTACCATCCAGCGGACTACGAGCAGTACTTC. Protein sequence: CASSYHPADYEQYF.